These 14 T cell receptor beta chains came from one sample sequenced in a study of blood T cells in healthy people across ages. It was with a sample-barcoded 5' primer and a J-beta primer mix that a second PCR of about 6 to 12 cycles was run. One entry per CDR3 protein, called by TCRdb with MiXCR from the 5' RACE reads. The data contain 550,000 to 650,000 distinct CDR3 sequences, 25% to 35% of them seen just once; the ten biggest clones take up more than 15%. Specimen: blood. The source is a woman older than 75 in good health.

As DNA, the CDR3 is TGTGCCCGCGGGGGAGCGACAACTAATGAAAAACTGTTTTTT. Translation gives CARGGATTNEKLFF. V gene TRBV2 combines with J gene TRBJ1-4; the D gene is possibly TRBD1 (5 bases). V lost 11 bases and J 0 bases, leaving 13 bases between the germline ends. The CDR3 sequence is 14 residues long. Germline V CDR1 and CDR2: SNHLY, FYNNEI. Combining the CDR3 with reference TRBV2 and TRBJ1-4 gives the whole variable domain EPEVTQTPSHQVTQMGQEVILRCVPISNHLYFYWYRQILGQKVEFLVSFYNNEISEKSEIFDDQFSVERPDGSNFTLKIRSTKLEDSAMYFCARGGATTNEKLFFGSGTQLSVL.

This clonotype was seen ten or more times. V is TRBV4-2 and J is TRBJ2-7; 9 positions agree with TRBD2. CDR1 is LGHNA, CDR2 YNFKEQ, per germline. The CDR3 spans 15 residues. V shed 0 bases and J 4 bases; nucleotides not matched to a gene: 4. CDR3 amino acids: CASSQELAGAYEQYF. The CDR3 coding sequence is TGTGCCAGCAGCCAAGAGTTAGCGGGGGCGTACGAGCAGTACTTC.

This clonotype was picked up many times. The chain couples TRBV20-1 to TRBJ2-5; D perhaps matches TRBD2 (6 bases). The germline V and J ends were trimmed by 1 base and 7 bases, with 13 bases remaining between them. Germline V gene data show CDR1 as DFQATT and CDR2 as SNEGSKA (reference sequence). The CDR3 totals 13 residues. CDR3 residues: CSARVTGAGTQYF. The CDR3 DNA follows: TGCAGTGCTAGAGTTACCGGAGCGGGGACCCAGTACTTC.

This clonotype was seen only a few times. The CDR3 coding sequence is TGTGCCAGCAGCAGCGGGCACATAATGAACACTGAAGCTTTCTTT. It is translated as CASSSGHIMNTEAFF. The genes are TRBV7-2 and TRBJ1-1; D uncertain. CDR3 length: 15 amino acids. Trimming removed 5 bases from V and 0 bases from J, with 13 bases in between. The germline gives CDR1 SGHTA, CDR2 FQGNSA.

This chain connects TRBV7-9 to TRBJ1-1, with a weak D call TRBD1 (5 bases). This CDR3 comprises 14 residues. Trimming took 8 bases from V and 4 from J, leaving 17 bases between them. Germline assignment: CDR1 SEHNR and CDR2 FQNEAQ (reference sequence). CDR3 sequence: CASQVGLGGTEAFF. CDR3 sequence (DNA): TGTGCCAGCCAGGTGGGGCTAGGCGGCACTGAAGCTTTCTTT.

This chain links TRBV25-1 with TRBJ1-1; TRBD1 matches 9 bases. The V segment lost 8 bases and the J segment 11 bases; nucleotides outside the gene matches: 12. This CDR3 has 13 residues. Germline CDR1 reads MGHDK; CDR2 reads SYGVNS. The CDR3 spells CASLGTGTGPAFF. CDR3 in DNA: TGTGCCAGCTTAGGGACCGGGACAGGGCCCGCTTTCTTT.

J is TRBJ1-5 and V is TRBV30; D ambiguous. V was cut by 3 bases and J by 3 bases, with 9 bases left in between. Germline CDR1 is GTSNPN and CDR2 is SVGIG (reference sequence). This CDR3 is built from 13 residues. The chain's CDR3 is CAWSGQHNQPQHF. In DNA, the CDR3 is TGTGCCTGGAGCGGTCAGCACAATCAGCCCCAGCATTTT.

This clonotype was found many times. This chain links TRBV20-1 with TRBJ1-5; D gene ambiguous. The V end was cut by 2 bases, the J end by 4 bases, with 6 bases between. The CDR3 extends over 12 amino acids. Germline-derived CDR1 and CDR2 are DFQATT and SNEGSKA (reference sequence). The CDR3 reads CSARHGNQPQHF. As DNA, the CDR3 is TGCAGTGCTAGACACGGTAATCAGCCCCAGCATTTT.

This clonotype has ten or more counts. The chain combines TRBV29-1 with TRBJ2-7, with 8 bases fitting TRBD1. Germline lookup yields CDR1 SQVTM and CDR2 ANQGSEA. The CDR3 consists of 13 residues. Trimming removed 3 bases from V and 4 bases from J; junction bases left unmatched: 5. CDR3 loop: CSVEGQGAYEQYF. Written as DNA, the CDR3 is TGCAGCGTTGAGGGGCAGGGGGCTTACGAGCAGTACTTC.

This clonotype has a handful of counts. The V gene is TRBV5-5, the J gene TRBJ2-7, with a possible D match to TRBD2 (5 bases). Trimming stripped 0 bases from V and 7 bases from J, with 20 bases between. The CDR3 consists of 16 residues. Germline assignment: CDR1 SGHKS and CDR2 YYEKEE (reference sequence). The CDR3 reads CASSLVSAAPYNEQYF. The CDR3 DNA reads TGTGCCAGCAGCTTGGTCTCAGCGGCCCCCTACAATGAGCAGTACTTC.

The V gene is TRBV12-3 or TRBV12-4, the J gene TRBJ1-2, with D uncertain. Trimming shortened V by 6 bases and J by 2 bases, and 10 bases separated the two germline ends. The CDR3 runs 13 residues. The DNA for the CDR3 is TGTGCCAGCAGCCCCAGGTGGAACTATGGCTACACCTTC. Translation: CASSPRWNYGYTF.

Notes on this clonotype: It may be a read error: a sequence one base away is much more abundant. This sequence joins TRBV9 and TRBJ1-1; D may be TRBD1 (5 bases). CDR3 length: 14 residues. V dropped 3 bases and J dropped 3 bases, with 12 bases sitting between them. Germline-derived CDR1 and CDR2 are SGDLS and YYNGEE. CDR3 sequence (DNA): TGTGCCAGCAGCGGAGAAGGGGCTTACACTGAAGCTTTCTTT. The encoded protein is CASSGEGAYTEAFF. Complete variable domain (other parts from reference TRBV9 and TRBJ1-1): DSGVTQTPKHLITATGQRVTLRCSPRSGDLSVYWYQQSLDQGLQFLIQYYNGEERAKGNILERFSAQQFPDLHSELNLSSLELGDSALYFCASSGEGAYTEAFFGQGTRLTVV.

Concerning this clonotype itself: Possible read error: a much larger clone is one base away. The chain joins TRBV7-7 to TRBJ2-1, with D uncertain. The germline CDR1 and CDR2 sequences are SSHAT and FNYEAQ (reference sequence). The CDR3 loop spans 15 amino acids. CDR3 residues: CASSYQIGAFNKQFF. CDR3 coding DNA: TGTGCCAGCAGTTATCAGATAGGCGCCTTCAATAAGCAGTTCTTC.

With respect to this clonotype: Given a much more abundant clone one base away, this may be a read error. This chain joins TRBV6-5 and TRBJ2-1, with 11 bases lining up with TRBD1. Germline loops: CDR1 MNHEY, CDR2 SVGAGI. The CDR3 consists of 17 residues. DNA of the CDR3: TGTGCCAGCAGTTCGACCCTGGGACAGGGGGGAGACAATGAGGAGTTCTTC. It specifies CASSSTLGQGGDNEEFF.